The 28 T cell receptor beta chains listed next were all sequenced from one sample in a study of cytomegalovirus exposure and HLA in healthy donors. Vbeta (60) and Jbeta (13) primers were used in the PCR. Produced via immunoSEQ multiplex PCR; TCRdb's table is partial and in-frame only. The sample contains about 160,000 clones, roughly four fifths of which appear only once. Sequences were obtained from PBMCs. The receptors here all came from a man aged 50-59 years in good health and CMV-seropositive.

CDR3 DNA sequence: TGTGCCAGCAGCTTGGCCAGGGGCAGTATAAGCAATCAGCCCCAGCATTTT. It encodes CASSLARGSISNQPQHF. The V gene is TRBV5-6, the J gene TRBJ1-5; possibly TRBD1 for D (6 bases). Germline CDR1 reads SGHDT; CDR2 reads YYEEEE. The CDR3 runs 17 residues. V lost 0 bases to trimming and J lost 1 base, with 14 bases between them.

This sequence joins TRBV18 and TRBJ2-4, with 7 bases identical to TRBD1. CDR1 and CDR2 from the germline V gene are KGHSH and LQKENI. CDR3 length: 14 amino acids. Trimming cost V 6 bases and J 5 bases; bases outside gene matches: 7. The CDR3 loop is CASSQDRVQNIQYF. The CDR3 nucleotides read TGTGCCAGCTCTCAAGACAGGGTCCAAAACATTCAGTACTTC.

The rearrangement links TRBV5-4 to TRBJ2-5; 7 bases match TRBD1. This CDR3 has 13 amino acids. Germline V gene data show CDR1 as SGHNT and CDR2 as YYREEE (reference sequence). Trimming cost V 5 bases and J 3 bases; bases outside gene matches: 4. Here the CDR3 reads CASRSGTEETQYF. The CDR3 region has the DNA TGTGCCAGCAGATCCGGGACAGAAGAGACCCAGTACTTC.

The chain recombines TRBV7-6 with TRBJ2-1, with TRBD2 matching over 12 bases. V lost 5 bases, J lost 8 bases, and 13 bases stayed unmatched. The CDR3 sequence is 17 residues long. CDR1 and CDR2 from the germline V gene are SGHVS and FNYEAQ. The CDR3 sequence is CASSTSSGRVISHEQFF. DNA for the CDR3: TGTGCCAGCAGCACATCTAGCGGGAGGGTGATTAGTCATGAGCAGTTCTTC.

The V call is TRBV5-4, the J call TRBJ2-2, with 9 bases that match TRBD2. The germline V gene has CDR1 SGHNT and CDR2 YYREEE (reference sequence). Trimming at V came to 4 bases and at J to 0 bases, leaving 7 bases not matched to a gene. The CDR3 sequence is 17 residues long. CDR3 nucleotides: TGTGCCAGCAGCGTGGGCGGGGGGGCCTCGAACACCGGGGAGCTGTTTTTT. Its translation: CASSVGGGASNTGELFF.

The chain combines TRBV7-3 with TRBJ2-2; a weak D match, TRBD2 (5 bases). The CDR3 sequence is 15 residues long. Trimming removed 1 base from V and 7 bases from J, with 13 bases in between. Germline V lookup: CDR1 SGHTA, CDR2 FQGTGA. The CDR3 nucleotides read TGTGCCAGCAGCTTAAATCGGCTAGCAAACGGGGAGCTGTTTTTT. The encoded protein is CASSLNRLANGELFF. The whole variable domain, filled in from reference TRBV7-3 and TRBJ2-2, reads GAGVSQTPSNKVTEKGKYVELRCDPISGHTALYWYRQSLGQGPEFLIYFQGTGAADDSGLPNDRFFAVRPEGSVSTLKIQRTERGDSAVYLCASSLNRLANGELFFGEGSRLTVL.

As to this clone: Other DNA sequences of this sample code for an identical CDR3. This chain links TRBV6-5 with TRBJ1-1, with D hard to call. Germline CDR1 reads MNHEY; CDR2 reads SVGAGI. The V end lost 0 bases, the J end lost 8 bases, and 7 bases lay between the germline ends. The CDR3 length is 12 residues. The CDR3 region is CASSYSGGEAFF. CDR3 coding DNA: TGTGCCAGCAGTTACTCGGGCGGGGAAGCTTTCTTT.

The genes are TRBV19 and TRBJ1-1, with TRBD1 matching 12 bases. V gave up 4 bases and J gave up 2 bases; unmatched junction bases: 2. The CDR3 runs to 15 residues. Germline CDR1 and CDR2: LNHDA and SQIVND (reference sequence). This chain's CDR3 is CASSRDRGLNTEAFF. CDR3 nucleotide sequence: TGTGCCAGTAGTAGGGACAGGGGGCTCAACACTGAAGCTTTCTTT.

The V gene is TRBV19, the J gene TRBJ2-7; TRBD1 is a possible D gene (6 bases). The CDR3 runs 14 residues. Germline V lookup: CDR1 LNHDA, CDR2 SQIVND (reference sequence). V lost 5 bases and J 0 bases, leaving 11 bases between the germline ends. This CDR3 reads CASSPSTGSYEQYF. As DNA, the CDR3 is TGTGCCAGTAGTCCGTCGACAGGCTCCTACGAGCAGTACTTC. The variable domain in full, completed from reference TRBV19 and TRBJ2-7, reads DGGITQSPKYLFRKEGQNVTLSCEQNLNHDAMYWYRQDPGQGLRLIYYSQIVNDFQKGDIAEGYSVSREKKESFPLTVTSAQKNPTAFYLCASSPSTGSYEQYFGPGTRLTVT.

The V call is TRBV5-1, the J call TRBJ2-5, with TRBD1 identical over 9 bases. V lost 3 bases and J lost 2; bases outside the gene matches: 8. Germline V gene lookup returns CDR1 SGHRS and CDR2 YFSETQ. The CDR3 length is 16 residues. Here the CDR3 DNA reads TGCGCCAGCAGCTCCTTACAGGGGGCGCGTCAAGAGACCCAGTACTTC. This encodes CASSSLQGARQETQYF.

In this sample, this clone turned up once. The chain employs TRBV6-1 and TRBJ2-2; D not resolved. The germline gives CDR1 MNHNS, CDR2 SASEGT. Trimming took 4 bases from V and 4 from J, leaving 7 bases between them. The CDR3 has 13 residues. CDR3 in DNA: TGTGCCAGCAGTGGTAGAGTCACCGGGGAGCTGTTTTTT. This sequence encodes CASSGRVTGELFF.

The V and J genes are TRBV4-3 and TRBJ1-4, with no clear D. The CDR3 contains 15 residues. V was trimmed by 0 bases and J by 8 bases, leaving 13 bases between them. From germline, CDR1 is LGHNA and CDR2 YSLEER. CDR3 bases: TGCGCCAGCAGCCAAGAGGGCCTGCCTGGGGAAAAACTGTTTTTT. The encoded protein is CASSQEGLPGEKLFF.

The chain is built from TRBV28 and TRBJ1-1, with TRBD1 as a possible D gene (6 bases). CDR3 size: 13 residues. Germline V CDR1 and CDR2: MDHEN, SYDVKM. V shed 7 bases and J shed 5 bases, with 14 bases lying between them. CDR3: CASTIRGRTEAFF. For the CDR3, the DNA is TGTGCCAGCACCATCAGGGGCAGAACTGAAGCTTTCTTT.

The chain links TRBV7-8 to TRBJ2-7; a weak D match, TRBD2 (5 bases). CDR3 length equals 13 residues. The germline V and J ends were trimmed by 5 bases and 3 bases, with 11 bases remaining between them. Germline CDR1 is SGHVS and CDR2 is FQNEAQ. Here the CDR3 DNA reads TGTGCCAGCAGCCCTCCGGGATTCTACGAGCAGTACTTC. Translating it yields CASSPPGFYEQYF.

The CDR3 loop reads CASSQDRQLLTDTQYF. CDR3 nucleotide sequence: TGCGCCAGCAGCCAAGATAGGCAACTACTCACAGATACGCAGTATTTT. The chain links TRBV4-3 to TRBJ2-3; unclear D gene. CDR3 size: 16 residues. In germline, CDR1 is LGHNA, CDR2 YSLEER. V was trimmed by 0 bases and J by 2 bases, leaving 12 bases between them.

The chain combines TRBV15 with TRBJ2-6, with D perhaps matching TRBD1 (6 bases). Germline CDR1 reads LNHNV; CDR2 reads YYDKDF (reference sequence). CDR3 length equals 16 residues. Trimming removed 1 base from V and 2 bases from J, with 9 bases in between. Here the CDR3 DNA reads TGTGCCACCAGCAGAGGTGGACAGCCTGGGGCCAACGTCCTGACTTTC. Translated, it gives CATSRGGQPGANVLTF.

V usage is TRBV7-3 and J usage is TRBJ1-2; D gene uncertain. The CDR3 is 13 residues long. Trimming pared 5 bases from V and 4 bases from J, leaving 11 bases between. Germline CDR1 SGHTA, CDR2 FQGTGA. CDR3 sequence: CASSRDSGYGYTF. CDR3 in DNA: TGTGCCAGCAGCCGCGACTCCGGCTATGGCTACACCTTC.

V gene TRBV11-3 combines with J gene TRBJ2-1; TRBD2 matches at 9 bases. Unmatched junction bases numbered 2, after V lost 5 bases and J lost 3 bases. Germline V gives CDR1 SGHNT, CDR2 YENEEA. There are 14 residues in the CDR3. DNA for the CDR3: TGTGCCAGCAGCACACTAGCGGGCTACAATGAGCAGTTCTTC. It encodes CASSTLAGYNEQFF.

The CDR3 bases are TGCGCCAGCAGCCAGAGGGCCGTATCCTCCTACGAGCAGTACTTC. It yields the protein CASSQRAVSSYEQYF. The chain joins TRBV4-1 to TRBJ2-7, with D possibly matching TRBD2 (5 bases). The CDR3 consists of 15 residues. Trimming shortened V by 3 bases and J by 0 bases, and 12 bases separated the two germline ends. Germline V lookup: CDR1 MGHRA, CDR2 YSYEKL.

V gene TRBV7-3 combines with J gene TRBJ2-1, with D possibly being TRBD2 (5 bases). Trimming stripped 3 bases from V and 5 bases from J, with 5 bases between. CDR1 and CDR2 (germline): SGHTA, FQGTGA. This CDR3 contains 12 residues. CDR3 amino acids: CASSFGNNEQFF. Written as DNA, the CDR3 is TGTGCCAGCAGCTTCGGGAACAATGAGCAGTTCTTC.

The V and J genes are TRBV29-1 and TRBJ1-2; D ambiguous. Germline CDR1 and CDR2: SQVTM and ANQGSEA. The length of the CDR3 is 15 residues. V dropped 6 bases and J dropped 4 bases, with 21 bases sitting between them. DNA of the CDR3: TGCAGCGTGGCTTCTTCGGGGAAGGGCACCTATGGCTACACCTTC. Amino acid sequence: CSVASSGKGTYGYTF.

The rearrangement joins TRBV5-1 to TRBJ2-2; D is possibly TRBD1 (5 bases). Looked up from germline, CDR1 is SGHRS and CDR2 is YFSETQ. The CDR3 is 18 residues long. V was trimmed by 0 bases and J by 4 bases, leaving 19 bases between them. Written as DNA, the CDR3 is TGCGCCAGCAGCTTGGCCCGACAGCAAGTCAGAGGCACCGGGGAGCTGTTTTTT. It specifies CASSLARQQVRGTGELFF.

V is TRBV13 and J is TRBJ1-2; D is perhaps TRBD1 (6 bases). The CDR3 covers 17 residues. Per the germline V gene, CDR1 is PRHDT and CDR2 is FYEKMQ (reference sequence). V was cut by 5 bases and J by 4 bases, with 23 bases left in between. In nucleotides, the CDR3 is TGTGCCAGCAGCCCCCGTTTGGGGGCCAGCCCCCTCTATGGCTACACCTTC. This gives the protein CASSPRLGASPLYGYTF.

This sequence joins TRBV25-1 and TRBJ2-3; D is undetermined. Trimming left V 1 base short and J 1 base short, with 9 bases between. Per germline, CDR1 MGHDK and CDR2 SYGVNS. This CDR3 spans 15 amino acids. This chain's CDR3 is CASSEFRSGTDTQYF. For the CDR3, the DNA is TGTGCCAGCAGTGAATTCAGGTCGGGCACAGATACGCAGTATTTT.

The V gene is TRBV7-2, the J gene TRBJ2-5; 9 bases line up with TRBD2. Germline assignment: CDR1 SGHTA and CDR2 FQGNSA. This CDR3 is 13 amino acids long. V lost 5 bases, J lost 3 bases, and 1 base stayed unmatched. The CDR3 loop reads CASSRTSEETQYF. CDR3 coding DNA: TGTGCCAGCAGCCGGACTAGCGAAGAGACCCAGTACTTC.

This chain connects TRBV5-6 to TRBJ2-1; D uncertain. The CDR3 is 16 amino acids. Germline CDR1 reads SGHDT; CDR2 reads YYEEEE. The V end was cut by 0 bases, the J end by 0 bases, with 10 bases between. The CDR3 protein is CASSLGPLSSYNEQFF. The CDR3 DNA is TGTGCCAGCAGCTTGGGTCCCCTAAGCTCCTACAATGAGCAGTTCTTC.

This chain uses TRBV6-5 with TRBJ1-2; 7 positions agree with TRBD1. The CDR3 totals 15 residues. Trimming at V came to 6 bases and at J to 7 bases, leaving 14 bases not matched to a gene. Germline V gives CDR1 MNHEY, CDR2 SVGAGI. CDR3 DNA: TGTGCCAGCAGCCAAAGGACAGGCTTGAGGGGTGGCTACACCTTC. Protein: CASSQRTGLRGGYTF.

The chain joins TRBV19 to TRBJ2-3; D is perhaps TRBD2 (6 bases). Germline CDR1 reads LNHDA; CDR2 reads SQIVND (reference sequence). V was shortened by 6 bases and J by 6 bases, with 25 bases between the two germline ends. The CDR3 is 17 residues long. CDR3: CASSLDYGAGAGDTQYF. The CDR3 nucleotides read TGTGCCAGTAGCCTAGATTACGGGGCGGGTGCGGGGGATACGCAGTATTTT. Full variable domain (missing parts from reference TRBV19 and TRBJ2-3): DGGITQSPKYLFRKEGQNVTLSCEQNLNHDAMYWYRQDPGQGLRLIYYSQIVNDFQKGDIAEGYSVSREKKESFPLTVTSAQKNPTAFYLCASSLDYGAGAGDTQYFGPGTRLTVL.